These T cell receptor beta chains were read from a single sample in a study of CD8+CD57+ T cells in acquired aplastic anemia. MiXCR was run by TCRdb on the reads, yielding one entry per CDR3 protein. The top ten hold 25% to 35% of the sample, which has under 200,000 distinct CDR3 sequences, 48% seen once. Sequencing used sorted CD4+, CD8+, or CD8+CD57+ T cells (not recorded which) from PBMCs. These receptors all come from a human donor with aplastic anemia. CDR3s include the opening cysteine and the closing phenylalanine or tryptophan. A D gene is named only where the DNA matches it firmly. The size of a clone is reported for some rows only, either as once, few or many, or as a class for expanded clones.

TRBJ2-5	TRBD2	-	TRBV29-1	CSVVGGLCETQYF	TGCAGCGTTGTTGGGGGACTATGCGAGACCCAGTACTTC
TRBJ2-1	-	many	TRBV6-5	CASVDSNEQFF	TGTGCCAGCGTTGACAGCAATGAGCAGTTCTTC
TRBJ2-7	-	many	TRBV11-3	CASSPGYEQYF	TGTGCCAGCAGCCCCGGCTACGAGCAGTACTTC
TRBJ2-3	-	-	TRBV2	CASSERGVSDTQYF	TGTGCCAGCAGTGAACGGGGAGTGTCAGATACGCAGTATTTT
TRBJ2-3	-	-	TRBV2	CASSEVAGSTDTQYF	TGTGCCAGCAGTGAAGTGGCCGGGTCTACAGATACGCAGTATTTT
TRBJ2-7	-	many	TRBV6-5	CASSYLSGSYEQYF	TGTGCCAGCAGTTATTTGAGCGGCTCCTACGAGCAGTACTTC
TRBJ2-7	-	-	TRBV9	CASTLQGEQYF	TGTGCCAGCACCTTGCAGGGCGAGCAGTACTTC
TRBJ2-1	TRBD2	many	TRBV5-1	CASSGVLEREDEQFF	TGCGCCAGCAGCGGCGTCCTCGAGCGGGAGGATGAGCAGTTCTTC
TRBJ2-1	-	few	TRBV12-3/TRBV12-4	CASSLAPRGDPGPYNEQFF	TGTGCCAGCAGTTTAGCCCCAAGGGGCGACCCTGGTCCCTACAATGAGCAGTTCTTC
TRBJ2-1	-	-	TRBV29-1	CSVEIRVSYNEQFF	TGCAGCGTTGAAATACGAGTCTCCTACAATGAGCAGTTCTTC
TRBJ2-1	-	-	TRBV19	CASSIGGTSYNEQFF	TGTGCCAGTAGTATCGGCGGGACATCCTACAATGAGCAGTTCTTC
TRBJ1-1	-	many	TRBV14	CASSQEGGWTEAFF	TGTGCCAGCAGCCAGGAAGGGGGGTGGACTGAAGCTTTCTTT
TRBJ1-2	-	many	TRBV9	CASSHGVYGYTF	TGTGCCAGCAGTCACGGGGTCTATGGCTACACCTTC
TRBJ1-1	-	many	TRBV11-3	CASSLEVQGNTEAFF	TGTGCCAGCAGCTTAGAGGTTCAGGGGAACACTGAAGCTTTCTTT
TRBJ2-7	-	many	TRBV30	CAWSGSFYEQYF	TGTGCCTGGAGCGGGAGCTTCTACGAGCAGTACTTC
TRBJ2-7	-	-	TRBV4-1	CASSQEAGYEQYF	TGCGCCAGCAGCCAAGAGGCGGGTTACGAGCAGTACTTC
TRBJ1-6	-	few	TRBV20-1	CSARALTGFNSPLHF	TGCAGTGCTAGAGCCCTTACAGGGTTTAATTCACCCCTCCACTTT
TRBJ1-3	-	many	TRBV19	CASSFGRASSGNTIYF	TGTGCCAGTAGTTTCGGCAGGGCCAGCTCTGGAAACACCATATATTTT
TRBJ1-6	TRBD1	many	TRBV7-3	CASSLGQGGPLHF	TGTGCCAGCAGCCTCGGACAGGGAGGACCCCTCCACTTT
TRBJ2-3	TRBD2	few	TRBV3-1	CASSQVFGRAPDTQYF	TGTGCCAGCAGCCAAGTTTTCGGGAGGGCCCCAGATACGCAGTATTTT
TRBJ2-1	TRBD2	-	TRBV25-1	CASSESYRGLAGAEQFF	TGTGCCAGCAGTGAATCATACCGGGGACTAGCGGGGGCTGAGCAGTTCTTC
TRBJ2-7	-	-	TRBV24-1	CATSDPGTAGEQYF	TGTGCCACCAGTGACCCCGGGACAGCGGGGGAGCAGTACTTC
TRBJ1-6	TRBD1	many	TRBV20-1	CSARVGGQTTYNSPLHF	TGCAGTGCTAGAGTGGGGGGACAGACTACTTATAATTCACCCCTCCACTTT
TRBJ1-1	-	-	TRBV7-9	CASRTTGRNTEAFF	TGTGCCAGCAGGACAACAGGGCGAAACACTGAAGCTTTCTTT
TRBJ2-3	-	few	TRBV7-7	CASSLESASTTQYF	TGTGCTAGCAGCTTAGAATCGGCTAGTACTACGCAGTATTTT
TRBJ1-6	-	many	TRBV10-2	CASRTGTAHSPLHF	TGCGCCAGCAGAACCGGGACCGCTCATTCACCCCTCCACTTT
TRBJ1-6	TRBD1	few	TRBV2	CASRGDRGSPLHF	TGTGCCAGCAGGGGGGACAGGGGATCACCCCTCCACTTT
TRBJ2-7	-	few	TRBV7-9	CASSLLHYEQYF	TGTGCCAGCAGCTTATTGCACTACGAGCAGTACTTC
TRBJ1-6	-	-	TRBV2	CASTTMTGYNSPLHF	TGTGCCAGCACTACGATGACAGGCTATAATTCACCCCTCCACTTT
TRBJ2-7	TRBD1	many	TRBV7-2	CASTGGSSYEQYF	TGTGCCAGTACAGGGGGGAGCTCCTACGAGCAGTACTTC
TRBJ1-5	-	many	TRBV19	CASNGGPFSNQPQHF	TGTGCCAGTAACGGGGGGCCCTTCTCCAATCAGCCCCAGCATTTT
TRBJ2-7	-	few	TRBV7-7	CASSPGQGGPYEQYF	TGTGCTAGCAGCCCAGGACAGGGAGGGCCTTACGAGCAGTACTTC